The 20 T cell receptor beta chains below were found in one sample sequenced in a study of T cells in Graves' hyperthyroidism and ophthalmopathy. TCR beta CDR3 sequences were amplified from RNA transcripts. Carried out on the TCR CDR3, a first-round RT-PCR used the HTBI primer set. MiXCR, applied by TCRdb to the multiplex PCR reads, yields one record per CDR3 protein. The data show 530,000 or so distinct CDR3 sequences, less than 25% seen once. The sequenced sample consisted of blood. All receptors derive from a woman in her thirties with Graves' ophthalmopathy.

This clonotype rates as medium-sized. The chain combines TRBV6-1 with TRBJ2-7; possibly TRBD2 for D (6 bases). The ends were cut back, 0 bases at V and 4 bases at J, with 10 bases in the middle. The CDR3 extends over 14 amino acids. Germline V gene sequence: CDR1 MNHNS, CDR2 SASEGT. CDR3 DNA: TGTGCCAGCAGTGAAGCGTGGGGACTGTACGAGCAGTACTTC. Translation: CASSEAWGLYEQYF.

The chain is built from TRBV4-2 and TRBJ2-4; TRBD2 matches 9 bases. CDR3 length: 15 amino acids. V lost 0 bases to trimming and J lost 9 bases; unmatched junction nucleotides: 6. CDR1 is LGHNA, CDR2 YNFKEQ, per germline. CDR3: CASSQDFGTSTIQYF. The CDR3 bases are TGTGCCAGCAGCCAAGATTTCGGGACTAGCACCATTCAGTACTTC.

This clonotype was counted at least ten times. The CDR3 loop reads CASNSNRSYGYTF. The CDR3 DNA sequence: TGTGCCAGCAACAGTAACAGGAGCTATGGCTACACCTTC. This chain connects TRBV12-3 or TRBV12-4 to TRBJ1-2; maybe TRBD1 (5 bases). The germline V and J ends were trimmed by 7 bases and 4 bases, with 13 bases remaining between them. There are 13 residues in the CDR3.

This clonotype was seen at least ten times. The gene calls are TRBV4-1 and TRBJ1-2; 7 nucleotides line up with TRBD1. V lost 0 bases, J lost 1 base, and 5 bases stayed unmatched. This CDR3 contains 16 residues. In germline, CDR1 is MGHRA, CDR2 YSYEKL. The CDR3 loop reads CASSQDAGTDNYGYTF. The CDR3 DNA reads TGCGCCAGCAGCCAAGATGCGGGGACAGATAACTATGGCTACACCTTC.

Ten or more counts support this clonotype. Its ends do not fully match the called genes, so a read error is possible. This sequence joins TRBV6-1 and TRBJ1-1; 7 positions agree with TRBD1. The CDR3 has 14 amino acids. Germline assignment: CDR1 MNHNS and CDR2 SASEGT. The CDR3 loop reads CASSDRQGRIEASF. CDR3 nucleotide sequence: TGTGCCAGCAGTGACCGACAGGGTCGGATTGAAGCTTCCTTT.

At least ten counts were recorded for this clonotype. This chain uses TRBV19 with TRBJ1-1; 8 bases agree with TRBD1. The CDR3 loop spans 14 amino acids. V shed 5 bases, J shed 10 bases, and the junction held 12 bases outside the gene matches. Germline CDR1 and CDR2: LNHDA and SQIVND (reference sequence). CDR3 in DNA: TGTGCCAGTAGTCCCTCTATTTTCCAGGGGGCAGCTTTCTTT. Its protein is CASSPSIFQGAAFF.

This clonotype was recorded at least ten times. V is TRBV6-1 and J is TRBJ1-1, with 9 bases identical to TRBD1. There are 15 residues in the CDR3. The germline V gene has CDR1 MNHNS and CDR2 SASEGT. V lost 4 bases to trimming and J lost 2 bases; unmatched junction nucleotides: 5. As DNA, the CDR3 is TGTGCCAGCAGTGCTCACAGGGGGCCTAACACTGAAGCTTTCTTT. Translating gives CASSAHRGPNTEAFF.

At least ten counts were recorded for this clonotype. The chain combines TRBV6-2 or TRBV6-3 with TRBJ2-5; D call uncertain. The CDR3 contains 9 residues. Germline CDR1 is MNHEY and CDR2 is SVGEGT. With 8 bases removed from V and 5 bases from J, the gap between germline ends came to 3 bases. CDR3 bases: TGTGCCAGCGGGGAGACCCAGTACTTC. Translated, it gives CASGETQYF.

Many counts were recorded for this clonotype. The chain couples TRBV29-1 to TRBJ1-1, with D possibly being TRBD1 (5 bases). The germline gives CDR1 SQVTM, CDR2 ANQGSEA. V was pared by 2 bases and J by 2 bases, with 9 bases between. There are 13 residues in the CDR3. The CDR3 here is CSVERGLNTEAFF. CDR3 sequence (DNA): TGCAGCGTTGAAAGGGGACTTAACACTGAAGCTTTCTTT.

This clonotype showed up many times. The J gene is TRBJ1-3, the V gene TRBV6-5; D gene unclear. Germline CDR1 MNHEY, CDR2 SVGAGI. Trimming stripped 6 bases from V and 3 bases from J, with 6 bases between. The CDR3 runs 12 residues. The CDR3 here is CASSLDGNTIYF. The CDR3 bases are TGTGCCAGCAGCCTTGATGGAAACACCATATATTTT.

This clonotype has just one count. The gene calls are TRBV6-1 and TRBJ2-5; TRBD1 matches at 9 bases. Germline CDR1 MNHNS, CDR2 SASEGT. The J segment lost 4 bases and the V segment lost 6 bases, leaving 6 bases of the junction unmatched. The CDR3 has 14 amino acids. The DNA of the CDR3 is TGTGCCAGCAGCCGGACAGGGGACGGAGAGACCCAGTACTTC. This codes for CASSRTGDGETQYF.

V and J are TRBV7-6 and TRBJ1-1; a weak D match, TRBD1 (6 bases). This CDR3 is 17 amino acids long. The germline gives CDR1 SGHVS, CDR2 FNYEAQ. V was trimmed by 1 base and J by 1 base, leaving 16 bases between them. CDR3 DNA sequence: TGTGCCAGCAGCTTAGAATCCTTAGGACAGAAGAACACTGAAGCTTTCTTT. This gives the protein CASSLESLGQKNTEAFF.

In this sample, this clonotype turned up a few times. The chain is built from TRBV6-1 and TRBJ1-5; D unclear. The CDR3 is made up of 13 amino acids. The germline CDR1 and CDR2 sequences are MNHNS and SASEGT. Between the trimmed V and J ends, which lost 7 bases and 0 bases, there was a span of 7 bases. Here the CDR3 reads CASNPFSNQPQHF. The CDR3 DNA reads TGTGCCAGCAATCCCTTTAGCAATCAGCCCCAGCATTTT.

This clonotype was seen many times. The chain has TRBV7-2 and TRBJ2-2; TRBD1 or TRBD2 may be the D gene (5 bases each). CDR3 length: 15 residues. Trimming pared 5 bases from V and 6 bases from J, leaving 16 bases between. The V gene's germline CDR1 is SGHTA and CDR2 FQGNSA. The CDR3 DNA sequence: TGTGCCAGCAGCAGGAACCGGGGCTGGCCCGGGGAGCTGTTTTTT. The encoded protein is CASSRNRGWPGELFF.

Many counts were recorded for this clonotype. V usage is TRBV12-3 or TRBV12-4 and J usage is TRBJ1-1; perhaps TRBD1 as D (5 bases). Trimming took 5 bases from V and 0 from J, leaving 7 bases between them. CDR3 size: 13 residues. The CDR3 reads CASSKGLNTEAFF. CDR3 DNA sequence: TGTGCCAGCAGTAAGGGGCTGAACACTGAAGCTTTCTTT.

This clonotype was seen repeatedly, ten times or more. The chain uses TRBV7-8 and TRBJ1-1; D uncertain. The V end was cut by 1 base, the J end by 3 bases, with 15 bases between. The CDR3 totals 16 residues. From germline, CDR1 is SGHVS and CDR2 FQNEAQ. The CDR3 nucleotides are TGTGCCAGCAGCTTAGTGGCGGAGGGCCGGGACACTGAAGCTTTCTTT. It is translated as CASSLVAEGRDTEAFF.

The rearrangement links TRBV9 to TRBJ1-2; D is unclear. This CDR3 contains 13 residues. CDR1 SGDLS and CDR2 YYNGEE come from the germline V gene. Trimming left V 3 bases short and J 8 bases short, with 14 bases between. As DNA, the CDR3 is TGTGCCAGCAGCGCCGATATTTCCAGCGGCTACACCTTC. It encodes CASSADISSGYTF.

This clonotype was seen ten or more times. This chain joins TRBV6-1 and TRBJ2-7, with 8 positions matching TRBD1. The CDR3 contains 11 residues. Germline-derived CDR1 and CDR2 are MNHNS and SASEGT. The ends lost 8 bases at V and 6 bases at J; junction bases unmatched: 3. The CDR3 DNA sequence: TGTGCCAGCCAGGGGGCGGTCGAGCAGTACTTC. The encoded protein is CASQGAVEQYF.

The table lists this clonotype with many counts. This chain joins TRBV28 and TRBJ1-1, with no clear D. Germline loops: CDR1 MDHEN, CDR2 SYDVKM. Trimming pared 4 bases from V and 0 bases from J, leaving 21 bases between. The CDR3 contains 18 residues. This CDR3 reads CASSSQDLSLSLNTEAFF. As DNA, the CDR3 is TGTGCCAGCAGTTCCCAAGACCTTTCACTCTCCCTGAACACTGAAGCTTTCTTT.

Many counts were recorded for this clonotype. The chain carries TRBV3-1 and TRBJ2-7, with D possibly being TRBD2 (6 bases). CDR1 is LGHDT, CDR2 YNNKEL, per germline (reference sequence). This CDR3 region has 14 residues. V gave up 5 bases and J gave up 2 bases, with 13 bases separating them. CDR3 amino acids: CASSSRGFTYEQYF. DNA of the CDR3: TGTGCCAGCAGCTCGCGGGGTTTCACCTACGAGCAGTACTTC.